Listed here is a single T cell receptor (beta chain). This record comes from a study of PD-1 blockade in mismatch repair-deficient tumors. Using immunoSEQ multiplex PCR, the repertoire was profiled, and TCRdb retains in-frame clones only, with some absent. The sample has tens of thousands of clones; 78% are singletons. PCR or immunohistochemistry showed mismatch repair deficiency in every enrolled patient. This material consisted of peripheral blood, taken 4 weeks after starting pembrolizumab. The origin of this receptor is an adult with mismatch repair-deficient cancer.

The CDR3: CASSPGQTDRDRYTF. The CDR3 DNA sequence: TGTGCCAGCTCACCCGGACAAACGGACAGGGATCGCTACACCTTC. V and J are TRBV18 and TRBJ1-2; TRBD1 aligns across 8 bases. CDR1 KGHSH and CDR2 LQKENI come from the germline V gene. The V segment lost 3 bases and the J segment 9 bases; nucleotides outside the gene matches: 12. The CDR3 covers 15 residues.